This T cell receptor (beta chain) was identified in a study of early T cells in non-severe SARS-CoV-2 infection (dated by TCRdb to the early 2020s). A note on the overall study: Because TCR sequencing relied on bulk RNA taken from unsorted whole blood, pairing of alpha and beta chains was not possible. Results the study describes overall, beyond this receptor: VDJdb matching was skewed toward anti-spike CD8 responses and likely underestimated virus-specific expansions, missing private and CD4 specificities.

Library preparation used 5' RACE. These reads were obtained on a NextSeq 500. To correct for sequencing error and PCR bias, the TCR library protocol tagged individual cDNA molecules with unique molecular identifiers. Sequencing covered both TCR alpha and beta chains, and within each sample the abundances of alpha and beta sequences were tightly co-correlated. For the original study's pipeline: V gene, J gene and CDR3 annotation of TCR sequences was performed with Decombinator V4. TCRs were defined as expanded if a significant change between any two time points was detected under a Poisson model with p below 0.0001. Abundances of TCRs were expressed as counts per million after normalisation to the total number of TCRs sequenced in each sample. TRAV1-2 paired with TRAJ12, TRAJ20 or TRAJ33 defined MAIT TCRs, while TRAV10 paired with TRAJ18 defined iNKT TCRs. VDJdb, accessed 1 November 2021, was searched for CMV, EBV and SARS-CoV-2 annotated TCRs, with TCRs annotated for multiple antigens excluded. TCRdb cleaned the public reads at Q25 with fastp, built clones with MiXCR and kept in-frame beta chains. Each entry merges the rows of one CDR3 protein and shows their most common DNA and genes. Here the V and J calls rest on TCRdb's processing, not on the authors' analysis. The sample table contains under 75,000 distinct CDR3 sequences; only one count was recorded for roughly an eighth of them. About 8.3% of the sample rests with the top ten.

This was a case-control study nested in a cohort of healthcare workers in London, UK, who had nasopharyngeal swab PCR tests and blood samples taken every week. Healthcare workers were recruited during the week of the UK lockdown, between 23 and 31 March 2020, and followed weekly for up to roughly 15 weeks. For this clonotype: The specificity of this receptor is unknown. Base quality data are lacking; no much larger clone is found one base away.

From its cysteine to its phenylalanine, the CDR3 spans 11 amino acids. Here the CDR3 DNA is all that survives: 33 bases in frame from base 1. The junction shows trimming of 3 bases on V and 6 bases on J, plus 6 bases between the germline ends. CDR1 MNHEY and CDR2 SVGEGT were looked up in the germline V gene. Sample: whole blood. This receptor chain uses TRBV6-2 or TRBV6-3 and TRBJ2-7, with the D gene uncertain. The receptor comes from an adult who was a healthcare worker with PCR-confirmed SARS-CoV-2 infection or an uninfected control (not recorded which). The CDR3 here reads CASSYMGEQYF. The sequenced DNA is TGTGCCAGCAGTTATATGGGCGAGCAGTACTTC.